This T cell receptor (beta chain) came from a study of cytomegalovirus exposure and HLA in healthy donors. Findings and limits, study-wide: Using a false discovery rate of 0.05, a later analysis showed that 15,000 to 20,000 TCR beta sequences were associated with HLA alleles. Rates of TCR association differed by HLA locus in a later analysis, with DRB1 highest and HLA-C lowest. Sequencing depth roughly uniform across donors was assumed in presence/absence analyses.

There are 15 residues in the CDR3. Germline CDR1 and CDR2: LGHNA and YNFKEQ. V lost 0 bases to trimming and J lost 4 bases; unmatched junction nucleotides: 4. Vbeta (60) and Jbeta (13) primers were used in the PCR. Libraries were prepared by immunoSEQ multiplex PCR; TCRdb keeps only in-frame clonotypes and omits some of them. The sample includes about 200,000 clones, 60% to 85% of them seen just once. As concerns this clone: Its cognate antigen is unknown.

The receptor was isolated from a man in his forties in good health and CMV-seronegative. Sequenced input: PBMCs. The chain links TRBV4-2 to TRBJ1-2; 8 nucleotides align to TRBD1. The CDR3 protein is CASSQDPGGGYGYTF. DNA for the CDR3: TGTGCCAGCAGCCAAGATCCAGGGGGCGGCTATGGCTACACCTTC.